The rows below give T cell receptor beta chains drawn from one sample of a study of blood T cell repertoires in COVID-19. Clones were sequenced by immunoSEQ multiplex PCR, and TCRdb holds only the in-frame ones, with some missing. The table records 150,000 to 200,000 clones, around 82% of them present only once. Source material: peripheral blood. These receptors originate from a woman of 80 years or more with active or convalescent COVID-19. The CDR3 runs from the conserved cysteine through the conserved F or W. D genes are given only for firm matches. Where a row states a size, it is once, few, many or the class of an expanded clone; other rows omit it.

J	D	V	size	DNA	CDR3
TRBJ2-1	-	TRBV5-4	-	TGTGCCAGCAGCTTGGACCCAGGGCCCAGCTCCTACAATGAGCAGTTCTTC	CASSLDPGPSSYNEQFF
TRBJ1-2	TRBD1	TRBV7-3	-	TGTGCCAGCAGCTTAAATCCAGGGGGCAATGGCTACACCTTC	CASSLNPGGNGYTF
TRBJ2-2	-	TRBV3-1/TRBV3-2	few	TGTGCCAGCGGGACTCGGAGCGGGGAGCTGTTTTTT	CASGTRSGELFF
TRBJ2-1	TRBD1	TRBV18	-	TGTGCCAGCTCACCGCCAAACGGACAGGGGACATACAATGAGCAGTTCTTC	CASSPPNGQGTYNEQFF
TRBJ2-5	-	TRBV6-5	-	TGTGCCAGCAGTTACGTTCCGCGCCAGACCCAGTACTTC	CASSYVPRQTQYF
TRBJ2-3	-	TRBV28	-	TGTGCCAGCAGTTTTGAGGGCCGTACGCAGTATTTT	CASSFEGRTQYF
TRBJ2-6	TRBD2	TRBV15	-	TGTGCCACCAGCGGGAGGGCTGGGGCCAACGTCCTGACTTTC	CATSGRAGANVLTF
TRBJ2-1	TRBD2	TRBV7-8	-	TGTGCCAGCAGCTCAGCGACTAGCGGGAGTGTCTACAATGAGCAGTTCTTC	CASSSATSGSVYNEQFF
TRBJ1-2	-	TRBV28	few	TGTGCCAGCCTAGAAAACTATGGCTACACCTTC	CASLENYGYTF
TRBJ2-7	TRBD1	TRBV6-6	-	TGTGCCAGCAGGGAGACAGGGAGCTCCTACGAGCAGTACTTC	CASRETGSSYEQYF
TRBJ2-5	TRBD2	TRBV30	-	TGTGCCTGGAGCGGGGGGTCGAAGGCAGAGACCCAGTACTTC	CAWSGGSKAETQYF
TRBJ1-5	TRBD1	TRBV7-8	once	TGTGCCAGCAGCGGGCGGACAGGGAGCAATCAGCCCCAGCATTTT	CASSGRTGSNQPQHF
TRBJ1-1	-	TRBV30	-	TGTGCCTGGAGTGTACGATTTCAGGACACTGAAGCTTTCTTT	CAWSVRFQDTEAFF
TRBJ2-7	TRBD2	TRBV5-1	once	TGCGCCAGCAGCTTGGCGGGTAGCGGGAACGGTAAAGAGCAGTACTTC	CASSLAGSGNGKEQYF
TRBJ2-7	-	TRBV28	-	TGTGCCAGCAGTTCTAGTCCCTTGGGCTACGAGCAGTACTTC	CASSSSPLGYEQYF
TRBJ2-1	-	TRBV20-1	-	TGCAGTGCTAGAGATAGATTGGAGCAGTTCTTC	CSARDRLEQFF
TRBJ2-7	TRBD1	TRBV2	-	TGTGCCAGCAGCCAACGGACAGGGTTTGAGGAGCAGTACTTC	CASSQRTGFEEQYF
TRBJ1-1	TRBD1	TRBV27	-	TGTGCCAGCAGTCCCCTCCACAGGGGTGAAGCTTTCTTT	CASSPLHRGEAFF
TRBJ1-5	TRBD1	TRBV30	-	TGTGCCTGGAAGGCCGACAGGGGGCTTGGGAGTCAGCCCCAGCATTTT	CAWKADRGLGSQPQHF
TRBJ2-1	TRBD2	TRBV3-1/TRBV3-2	-	TGTGCCAGCAGCCCGGCGTTGGGGGGGATGACTTACAATGAGCAGTTCTTC	CASSPALGGMTYNEQFF
TRBJ1-2	-	TRBV3-1/TRBV3-2	few	TGTGCCAGCAGCCAAGTCGGGGAGTTCTATGGCTACACCTTC	CASSQVGEFYGYTF
TRBJ1-2	TRBD1	TRBV4-2	-	TGTGCCAGCAGCCGGCAAGGACAGGGAAACTATGGCTACACCTTC	CASSRQGQGNYGYTF
TRBJ1-5	TRBD1	TRBV6-1	-	TGTGCCAGCAGTGAGGGACAGTTTAATCAGCCCCAGCATTTT	CASSEGQFNQPQHF
TRBJ2-1	TRBD2	TRBV12-5	few	TGTGCTAGTGGTTCCTCTTCCGGGACTAGCCCCAATGAGCAGTTCTTC	CASGSSSGTSPNEQFF
TRBJ2-7	-	TRBV28	once	TGTGCCAGCACCCTTAGGGGAGAGCAGTACTTC	CASTLRGEQYF
TRBJ1-5	-	TRBV5-1	-	TGCGCCAGCAGAAACGGGATGATGGAGCCCCAGCATTTT	CASRNGMMEPQHF
TRBJ1-1	-	TRBV7-6	-	TGTGCCAGCAGCTTAGCGCGGCAGAACACTGAAGCTTTCTTT	CASSLARQNTEAFF
TRBJ2-5	-	TRBV15	-	TGTGCCACCAGCAGAGATGCGGCGGTCCAAGAGACCCAGTACTTC	CATSRDAAVQETQYF
TRBJ1-4	-	TRBV6-5	-	TGTGCCAGCCGGGGGGGTAGGGCAACTAATGAAAAACTGTTTTTT	CASRGGRATNEKLFF
TRBJ2-1	-	TRBV12-3/TRBV12-4	-	TGTGCCAGCAGTGAATGGAGGGATGGTGAGCAGTTCTTC	CASSEWRDGEQFF
TRBJ2-1	-	TRBV6-4	few	TGTGCCAGCAGACAGACTGGGGGCAGATACAATGAGCAGTTCTTC	CASRQTGGRYNEQFF
TRBJ1-2	-	TRBV6-5	few	TGTGCCAGCTCTCCCCTTACACAGGCCTATGGCTACACCTTC	CASSPLTQAYGYTF
TRBJ1-1	-	TRBV6-2/TRBV6-3	many	TGTGCCAGCAGCCCCCCGGGGTTGATGACTGAAGCTTTCTTT	CASSPPGLMTEAFF
TRBJ2-7	TRBD2	TRBV6-2/TRBV6-3	once	TGTGCCAGCAGTTACGTCCGACTAGCGGGAGGATGGTACGAGCAGTACTTC	CASSYVRLAGGWYEQYF
TRBJ1-5	-	TRBV19	few	TGTGCCAGTAGTAACCAGGGAGGGGCCCTCGGCAATCAGCCCCAGCATTTT	CASSNQGGALGNQPQHF
TRBJ1-3	TRBD1	TRBV7-6	-	TGTGCCAGCACTTTTGAACAGGGGGACGGAAACACCATATATTTT	CASTFEQGDGNTIYF
TRBJ2-5	TRBD1	TRBV15	-	TGTGCCACCAGCAGAGGTGGGACAGGTCAAGAGACCCAGTACTTC	CATSRGGTGQETQYF
TRBJ2-5	TRBD1	TRBV7-7	-	TGTGCTAGCAGCTCGGGACAGTTGGCGACCCAGTACTTC	CASSSGQLATQYF
TRBJ1-2	-	TRBV4-2	-	TGTGCCAGCAGCCAAGATCCGGGAAACTATGGCTACACCTTC	CASSQDPGNYGYTF
TRBJ1-5	TRBD1	TRBV19	-	TGTGCCAGTAGTAGCGGGACAGCCGCCCACATTTCCCAGCCCCAGCATTTT	CASSSGTAAHISQPQHF
TRBJ1-2	-	TRBV6-6	-	TGTGCCAGCAGATCCCCCGGACAGAACTATGGCTACACCTTC	CASRSPGQNYGYTF
TRBJ1-1	-	TRBV12-3/TRBV12-4	few	TGTGCCAGCAGTAAAACCACAGGTGAAGCTTTCTTT	CASSKTTGEAFF
TRBJ2-5	TRBD1	TRBV6-2/TRBV6-3	-	TGTGCCAGCAGTTACTCTCTGGACAGGGTGGGCCAAGAGACCCAGTACTTC	CASSYSLDRVGQETQYF
TRBJ2-1	-	TRBV9	-	TGTGCCAGTGGAGGTAGCCACAATGAGCAGTTCTTC	CASGGSHNEQFF
TRBJ2-7	-	TRBV5-1	-	TGCGCCAGCAGCTTGGCCACAGGAACCTACGAGCAGTACTTC	CASSLATGTYEQYF
TRBJ1-1	-	TRBV5-1	-	TGCGCCAGCAGCTTGGATCGGGGGGACGGTACTGAAGCTTTCTTT	CASSLDRGDGTEAFF